Following are 26 T cell receptor beta chains from one sample sequenced in a study of T cell repertoires in cytomegalovirus infection. TCRdb reprocessed the reads via MiXCR and lists one record per CDR3 protein. This sample has approximately 400,000 distinct CDR3 sequences, with about a third found just once. The source material was PBMCs. The receptors derive from a human donor in good health (CMV status not recorded). Some clones in this sample may be carry-over from other donors' samples.

V usage is TRBV6-8 and J usage is TRBJ1-2; TRBD1 matches at 12 bases. This CDR3 contains 15 residues. With 5 bases clipped from V and 3 bases from J, the junction kept 4 bases outside the gene matches. CDR1 MNHGY and CDR2 SAAAGT come from the germline V gene. The CDR3 DNA follows: TGTGCCAGCAGTCAAGGGACAGGGGGCCACTATGGCTACACCTTC. Amino acid sequence: CASSQGTGGHYGYTF.

At least ten counts were recorded for this clonotype. The chain employs TRBV12-3 or TRBV12-4 and TRBJ2-2; D is possibly TRBD1 or TRBD2 (5 bases each). Between the trimmed V and J ends, which lost 6 bases and 6 bases, there was a span of 8 bases. The CDR3 contains 12 residues. The chain's CDR3 is CASSWGPGELFF. In DNA, the CDR3 is TGTGCCAGCAGCTGGGGACCCGGGGAGCTGTTTTTT.

The gene calls are TRBV7-2 and TRBJ2-2, with a tentative D call TRBD2 (6 bases). Between the trimmed V and J ends, which lost 7 bases and 5 bases, there was a span of 17 bases. CDR3 length equals 15 residues. Germline V gene sequence: CDR1 SGHTA, CDR2 FQGNSA. The CDR3 nucleotides are TGTGCCAGCATCTCCGGGGGTTCTATAACCGGGGAGCTGTTTTTT. Encoded protein: CASISGGSITGELFF.

This clonotype was picked up a small number of times. The chain employs TRBV7-6 and TRBJ1-5; 7 bases match TRBD1. The germline V gene encodes CDR1 SGHVS and CDR2 FNYEAQ. V lost 2 bases and J lost 9; bases outside the gene matches: 7. The CDR3 length is 14 residues. In DNA form, the CDR3 reads TGTGCCAGCAGCTTAAACGACAGGGTATCGCCCCAGCATTTT. Translating gives CASSLNDRVSPQHF.

The chain employs TRBV18 and TRBJ1-5; 7 nucleotides line up with TRBD1. The CDR3 has 16 residues. J lost 6 bases, V lost 1 base, and 9 bases had no gene match. Germline values: CDR1 KGHSH, CDR2 LQKENI. The CDR3 coding sequence is TGTGCCAGCTCACCACTCGGACAGGCGAGTACTCAGCCCCAGCATTTT. Protein sequence: CASSPLGQASTQPQHF.

There are many counts of this clonotype. The chain joins TRBV2 to TRBJ1-3; D possibly corresponds to TRBD1 (6 bases). Trimming cost V 7 bases and J 4 bases, with 11 bases left between them. The CDR3 covers 13 residues. Per the germline V gene, CDR1 is SNHLY and CDR2 is FYNNEI. CDR3 in amino acids: CASTQGIGNTIYF. CDR3 DNA sequence: TGTGCCAGCACACAGGGCATAGGAAACACCATATATTTT.

The sample holds many counts of this clonotype. The gene calls are TRBV19 and TRBJ2-1; D is undetermined. Trimming took 0 bases from V and 3 from J, leaving 12 bases between them. Germline V CDR1 and CDR2: LNHDA, SQIVND (reference sequence). This CDR3 contains 16 residues. The CDR3 bases are TGTGCCAGTAGTATAGATCCGTCCTCCTTCTACAATGAGCAGTTCTTC. It codes for CASSIDPSSFYNEQFF.

The chain joins TRBV6-2 or TRBV6-3 to TRBJ2-5; no clear D. This CDR3 is 13 amino acids long. The germline gives CDR1 MNHEY, CDR2 SVGEGT. Between the trimmed V and J ends, which lost 6 bases and 1 base, there was a span of 9 bases. The CDR3 loop is CASRDTPQETQYF. CDR3 bases: TGTGCCAGCAGAGACACCCCCCAAGAGACCCAGTACTTC.

This clonotype was picked up a small number of times. This rearrangement joins TRBV6-1 to TRBJ2-7; D is possibly TRBD1 or TRBD2 (5 bases each). The CDR3 extends over 15 amino acids. Per germline, CDR1 MNHNS and CDR2 SASEGT. Trimming removed 3 bases from V and 4 bases from J, with 16 bases in between. The DNA of the CDR3 is TGTGCCAGCAGTGAGGGGGACGTGAAGTTATACGAGCAGTACTTC. Translated: CASSEGDVKLYEQYF.

This clonotype was counted at least ten times. The rearrangement uses TRBV14 and TRBJ2-7, with TRBD1 identical over 8 bases. The CDR3 contains 15 residues. Germline CDR1 and CDR2: SGHDN and FVKESK. V lost 5 bases to trimming and J lost 3 bases; unmatched junction nucleotides: 9. CDR3 sequence reads: CASSFGRDRRYEQYF. CDR3 sequence (DNA): TGTGCCAGCAGCTTCGGTAGGGACAGGCGCTACGAGCAGTACTTC.

The rearrangement joins TRBV6-5 to TRBJ1-2; D might be TRBD1 (6 bases). CDR1 and CDR2 from the germline V gene are MNHEY and SVGAGI. Between the trimmed V and J ends, which lost 2 bases and 1 base, there was a span of 11 bases. The CDR3 is 15 residues long. The CDR3 nucleotides read TGTGCCAGCAGTTACCTCTCGGACAGTAACTATGGCTACACCTTC. Its translation: CASSYLSDSNYGYTF.

At least ten counts were recorded for this clonotype. The chain has TRBV7-6 and TRBJ1-1; 7 positions agree with TRBD1. CDR1 is SGHVS and CDR2 is FNYEAQ in the germline V gene. J lost 0 bases, V lost 5 bases, and 6 bases had no gene match. CDR3 size: 15 residues. The CDR3 loop reads CASSSYRGLNTEAFF. CDR3 nucleotide sequence: TGTGCCAGCAGCAGCTACAGGGGCCTGAACACTGAAGCTTTCTTT.

This chain joins TRBV5-8 and TRBJ2-3, with D possibly TRBD2 on 6 matching bases. Germline-derived CDR1 and CDR2 are SGHTS and YDEGEE. Trimming removed 7 bases from V and 11 bases from J, with 14 bases in between. The CDR3 has 11 amino acids. The CDR3 sequence: CASSGGSMQYF. The DNA of the CDR3 is TGTGCCAGCTCTGGAGGGAGCATGCAGTATTTT. The full variable domain, rest sourced from reference TRBV5-8 and TRBJ2-3, is EAGVTQSPTHLIKTRGQQATLRCSPISGHTSVYWYQQALGLGLQFLLWYDEGEERNRGNFPPRFSGRQFPNYSSELNVNALELEDSALYLCASSGGSMQYFGPGTRLTVL.

This clonotype was picked up one time. The genes are TRBV5-8 and TRBJ2-3; tentatively, D is TRBD1 (6 bases). Trimming removed 4 bases from V and 0 bases from J, with 9 bases in between. CDR1 and CDR2 (germline): SGHTS, YDEGEE. This CDR3 comprises 14 residues. This chain's CDR3 is CASSRTDSTDTQYF. The CDR3 nucleotides are TGTGCCAGCAGCCGGACAGACAGCACAGATACGCAGTATTTT.

V and J are TRBV5-6 and TRBJ1-6; 12 nucleotides agree with TRBD1. Germline CDR1 SGHDT, CDR2 YYEEEE. The CDR3 extends over 16 amino acids. V dropped 0 bases and J dropped 9; count of bases not matched to a gene: 4. CDR3 in amino acids: CASSLDRGQGASPLHF. The CDR3, as DNA: TGTGCCAGCAGCTTGGATAGGGGACAGGGGGCTTCACCCCTCCACTTT.

This clonotype was counted ten times or more. This chain links TRBV7-8 with TRBJ2-5; D might be TRBD1 (7 bases). This CDR3 spans 14 amino acids. V was shortened by 8 bases and J by 4 bases, with 17 bases between the two germline ends. Germline values: CDR1 SGHVS, CDR2 FQNEAQ. The DNA of the CDR3 is TGTGCCAGCGACGGAGGGGGCAATGGAGAGACCCAGTACTTC. This gives the protein CASDGGGNGETQYF. The entire variable domain, with the rest obtained from reference TRBV7-8 and TRBJ2-5, is as follows: GAGVSQSPRYKVAKRGQDVALRCDPISGHVSLFWYQQALGQGPEFLTYFQNEAQLDKSGLPSDRFFAERPEGSVSTLKIQRTQQEDSAVYLCASDGGGNGETQYFGPGTRLLVL.

This clonotype was seen ten or more times. The rearrangement uses TRBV6-2 or TRBV6-3 and TRBJ2-7, with 7 bases that match TRBD1. The CDR3 covers 11 residues. The V and J ends lost 6 bases and 5 bases, in that order; junction bases with no gene match: 1. From germline, CDR1 is MNHEY and CDR2 SVGEGT. CDR3 amino acids: CASSDRDEQYF. The CDR3 DNA is TGTGCCAGCAGCGACAGGGACGAGCAGTACTTC.

Written as DNA, the CDR3 is TGTGCCAGCAGTTACTTGGATGGGGACAGGCCCGAGGAGGAAGCTTTCTTT. Translation gives CASSYLDGDRPEEEAFF. V usage is TRBV6-6 and J usage is TRBJ1-1, with TRBD1 matching over 8 bases. Germline V CDR1 and CDR2: MNHNY, SVGAGI (reference sequence). J was trimmed by 8 bases and V by 1 base; bases with no gene match: 15. The CDR3 contains 17 residues.

The sample holds a few counts of this clonotype. J is TRBJ2-5 and V is TRBV15; tentatively, D is TRBD1 (6 bases). The CDR3 is 15 residues long. The germline V gene has CDR1 LNHNV and CDR2 YYDKDF (reference sequence). Trimming left V 5 bases short and J 1 base short, with 14 bases between. CDR3 sequence (DNA): TGTGCCACCAGCTCCCGGGACACGATCCAAGAGACCCAGTACTTC. It codes for CATSSRDTIQETQYF.

The rearrangement links TRBV15 to TRBJ1-1; D gene ambiguous. CDR1 and CDR2 (germline): LNHNV, YYDKDF (reference sequence). V shed 1 base and J shed 1 base, with 7 bases lying between them. This CDR3 has 14 amino acids. In DNA form, the CDR3 reads TGTGCCACCAGCAGAGTTCAAAAGAACACTGAAGCTTTCTTT. This encodes CATSRVQKNTEAFF.

This clonotype was recorded at least ten times. The CDR3 DNA sequence: TGTGCCAGCAGCCCGGGACAGGTGAACACTGAAGCTTTCTTT. Translated, it gives CASSPGQVNTEAFF. The chain couples TRBV7-9 to TRBJ1-1; 8 bases match TRBD1. CDR3 length: 14 residues. V gave up 5 bases and J gave up 0 bases; unmatched junction bases: 2. The germline CDR1 and CDR2 sequences are SEHNR and FQNEAQ (reference sequence).

This clonotype was seen more than once but under ten times. V usage is TRBV20-1 and J usage is TRBJ1-5; possibly TRBD1 for D (6 bases). The germline V gene has CDR1 DFQATT and CDR2 SNEGSKA (reference sequence). The germline V and J ends were trimmed by 6 bases and 4 bases, with 10 bases remaining between them. The CDR3 extends over 12 amino acids. The CDR3, as DNA: TGCAGTGCGACGGACAGTAATCAGCCCCAGCATTTT. Translation gives CSATDSNQPQHF.

CDR3 protein: CATGTGVASNQPQHF. The CDR3 bases are TGTGCCACCGGGACAGGGGTTGCGAGCAATCAGCCCCAGCATTTT. The V and J genes are TRBV2 and TRBJ1-5, with 10 bases fitting TRBD1. V shed 10 bases and J 1 base; nucleotides not matched to a gene: 7. Germline-derived CDR1 and CDR2 are SNHLY and FYNNEI. The CDR3 extends over 15 amino acids.

This clonotype occurred many times. The J gene is TRBJ2-1, the V gene TRBV11-2; D might be TRBD1 or TRBD2, each matching 5 bases. The germline CDR1 and CDR2 sequences are SGHAT and FQNNGV. This CDR3 is built from 13 residues. Trimming pared 5 bases from V and 7 bases from J, leaving 12 bases between. Here the CDR3 reads CASSIGTGNEQFF. In DNA form, the CDR3 reads TGTGCCAGCAGCATCGGGACGGGGAATGAGCAGTTCTTC.

The J gene is TRBJ2-3, the V gene TRBV11-1, with TRBD1 matching over 9 bases. Germline assignment: CDR1 SGHAT and CDR2 FQDESV (reference sequence). The V gene end was trimmed by 5 bases and the J gene end by 14 bases; junction bases not matched to a gene: 14. The CDR3 is made up of 14 amino acids. As DNA, the CDR3 is TGTGCCAGCAGCCGAGAAGGGCCGGGACAGGGTTCGTATTTT. Its protein product is CASSREGPGQGSYF.

The sample holds many counts of this clonotype. The V call is TRBV7-2, the J call TRBJ1-2; D remains unclear. V gave up 7 bases and J gave up 6 bases, with 15 bases separating them. CDR3 length equals 13 residues. The germline gives CDR1 SGHTA, CDR2 FQGNSA. The CDR3 bases are TGTGCCAGCACCCCAGCCATTTTTGATGGCTACACCTTC. This translates into CASTPAIFDGYTF. Full variable domain (rest looked up from reference TRBV7-2 and TRBJ1-2): GAGVSQSPSNKVTEKGKDVELRCDPISGHTALYWYRQSLGQGLEFLIYFQGNSAPDKSGLPSDRFSAERTGGSVSTLTIQRTQQEDSAVYLCASTPAIFDGYTFGSGTRLTVV.